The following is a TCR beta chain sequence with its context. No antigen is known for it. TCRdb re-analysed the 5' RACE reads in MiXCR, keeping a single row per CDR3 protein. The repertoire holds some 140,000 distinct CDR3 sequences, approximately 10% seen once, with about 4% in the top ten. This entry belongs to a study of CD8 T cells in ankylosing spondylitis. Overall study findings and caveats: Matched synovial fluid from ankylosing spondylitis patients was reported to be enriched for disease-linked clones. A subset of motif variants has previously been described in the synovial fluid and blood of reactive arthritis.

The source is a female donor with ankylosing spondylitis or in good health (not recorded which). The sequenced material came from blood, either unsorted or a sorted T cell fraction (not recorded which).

CDR3 DNA: TGTGCCAGCAGTTTATCGCCTGGGGTCGGAAACACCATATATTTT. Translated: CASSLSPGVGNTIYF. The chain links TRBV28 to TRBJ1-3; D remains ambiguous. CDR3 length equals 15 residues. The V gene lost 1 base and the J gene lost 4 bases, with 11 bases spanning the gap. CDR1 and CDR2 (germline): MDHEN, SYDVKM.